This note documents a single T cell receptor beta chain sequence. The sample is drawn from a study of blood T cell repertoires in COVID-19. On the study more broadly: Some COVID-19 samples were acute and others convalescent; all came from the United States, Italy and Spain. PBMCs, B-cell-depleted T cells, or T cells provided the cDNA or gDNA that made up the material.

Here immunoSEQ multiplex PCR was the method, and the copy in TCRdb shows in-frame clones only, minus some. Among roughly 180,000 clones listed, around 88% were seen once. The receptor comes from a woman aged 50 to 60 in a cohort exposed to, infected with or recovered from COVID-19 (not recorded which). Sequencing was performed on PBMCs or T cells enriched from blood (not recorded which).

The CDR3 DNA follows: TGCGCCAGCAGCCCAGACAGGGAAAATCAGCCCCAGCATTTT. It yields the protein CASSPDRENQPQHF. The chain combines TRBV4-1 with TRBJ1-5; 7 positions agree with TRBD1. CDR1 MGHRA and CDR2 YSYEKL come from the germline V gene. The CDR3 contains 14 residues. V lost 4 bases and J lost 4; bases outside the gene matches: 4.